This TCR beta chain was recovered during a study of T cells after yellow fever vaccination. This clonotype was seen repeatedly, ten times or more. Its matching antigen is unknown. Study-level points and caveats: Few clonotypes appeared in both CD4 and CD8 compartments.

A 5'RACE template-switching step, the method used to make TCR cDNA, added a universal primer site and UMIs. TCRdb independently ran MiXCR on the 5' RACE reads; one entry per CDR3 protein. The sample includes 300,000 to 400,000 distinct CDR3 sequences, roughly 6.2% seen only once; the top ten take over 12%. Germline V gene data show CDR1 as SGHRS and CDR2 as YFSETQ. The CDR3 runs 15 residues. The V end was cut by 0 bases, the J end by 2 bases, with 9 bases between. The sequence came from a man in his thirties or forties who received the YFV17D yellow fever vaccine. The genes are TRBV5-1 and TRBJ2-1; no definite D call. Material: PBMCs, obtained 5 days after the yellow fever booster vaccination. In DNA, the CDR3 is TGCGCCAGCAGCTTGGGGACGGCCACCTACAATGAGCAGTTCTTC. Translation: CASSLGTATYNEQFF.